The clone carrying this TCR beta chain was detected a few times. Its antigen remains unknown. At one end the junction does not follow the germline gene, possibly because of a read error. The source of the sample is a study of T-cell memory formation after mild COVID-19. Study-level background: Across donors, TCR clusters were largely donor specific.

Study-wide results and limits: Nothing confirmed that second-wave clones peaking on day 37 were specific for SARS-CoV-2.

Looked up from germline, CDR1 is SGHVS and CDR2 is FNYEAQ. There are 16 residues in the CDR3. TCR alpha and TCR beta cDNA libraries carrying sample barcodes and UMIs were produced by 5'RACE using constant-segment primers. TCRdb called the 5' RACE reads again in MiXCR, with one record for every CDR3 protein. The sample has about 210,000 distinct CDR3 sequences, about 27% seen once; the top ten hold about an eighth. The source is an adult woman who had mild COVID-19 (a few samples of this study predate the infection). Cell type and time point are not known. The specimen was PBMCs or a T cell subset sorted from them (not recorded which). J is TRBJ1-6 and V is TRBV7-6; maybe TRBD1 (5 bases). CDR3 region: CASSPGGRVYYSPLHF. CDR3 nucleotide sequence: TGTGCCAGCAGCCCCGGCGGCAGGGTCTATTATTCACCCCTCCACTTT.